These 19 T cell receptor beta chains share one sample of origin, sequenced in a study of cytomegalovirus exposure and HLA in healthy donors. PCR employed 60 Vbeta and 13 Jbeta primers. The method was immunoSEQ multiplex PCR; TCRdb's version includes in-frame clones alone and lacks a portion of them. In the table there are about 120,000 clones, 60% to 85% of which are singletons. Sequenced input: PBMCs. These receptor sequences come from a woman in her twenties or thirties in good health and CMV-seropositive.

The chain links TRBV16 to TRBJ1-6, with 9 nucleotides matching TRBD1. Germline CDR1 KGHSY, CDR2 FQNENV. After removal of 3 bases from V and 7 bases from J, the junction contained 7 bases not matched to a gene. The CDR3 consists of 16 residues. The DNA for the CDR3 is TGTGCCAGCAGCCAGAAGGACAGGGGATACAATTCACCCCTCCACTTT. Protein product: CASSQKDRGYNSPLHF. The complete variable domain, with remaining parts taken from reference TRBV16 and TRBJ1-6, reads GEEVAQTPKHLVRGEGQKAKLYCAPIKGHSYVFWYQQVLKNEFKFLISFQNENVFDETGMPKERFSAKCLPNSPCSLEIQATKLEDSAVYFCASSQKDRGYNSPLHFGNGTRLTVT.

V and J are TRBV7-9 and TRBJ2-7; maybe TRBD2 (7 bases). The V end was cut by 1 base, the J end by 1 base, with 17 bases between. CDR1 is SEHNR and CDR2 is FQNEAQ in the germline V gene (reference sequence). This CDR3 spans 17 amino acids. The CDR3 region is CASSLVGGGYKSYEQYF. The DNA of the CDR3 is TGTGCCAGCAGCTTAGTTGGCGGGGGCTACAAGTCCTACGAGCAGTACTTC.

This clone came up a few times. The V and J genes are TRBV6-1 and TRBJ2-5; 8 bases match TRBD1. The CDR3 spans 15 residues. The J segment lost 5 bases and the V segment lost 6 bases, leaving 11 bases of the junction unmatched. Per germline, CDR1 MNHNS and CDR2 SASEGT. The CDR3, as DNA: TGTGCCAGCAGGCCAGTGACAGGGGTTGGGGAGACCCAGTACTTC. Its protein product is CASRPVTGVGETQYF.

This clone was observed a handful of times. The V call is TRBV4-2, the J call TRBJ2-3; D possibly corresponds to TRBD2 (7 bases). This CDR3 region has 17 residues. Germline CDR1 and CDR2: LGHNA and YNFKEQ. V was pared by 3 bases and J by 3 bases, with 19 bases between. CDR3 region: CASSQKAGAGGTDTQYF. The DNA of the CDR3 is TGTGCCAGCAGCCAGAAGGCGGGGGCCGGGGGGACAGATACGCAGTATTTT.

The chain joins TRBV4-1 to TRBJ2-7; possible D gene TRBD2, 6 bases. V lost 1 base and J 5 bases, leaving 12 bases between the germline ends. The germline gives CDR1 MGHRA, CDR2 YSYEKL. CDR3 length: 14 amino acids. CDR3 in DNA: TGCGCCAGCAGCCAAGTGGGTGGAGGGCACGAGCAGTACTTC. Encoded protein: CASSQVGGGHEQYF.

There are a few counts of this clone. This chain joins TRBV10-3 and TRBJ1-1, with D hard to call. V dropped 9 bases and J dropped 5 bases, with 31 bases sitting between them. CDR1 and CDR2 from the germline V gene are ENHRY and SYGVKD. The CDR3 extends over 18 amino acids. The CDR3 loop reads CAISAGSGHLADRTEAFF. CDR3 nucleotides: TGTGCCATATCAGCCGGGTCCGGCCATCTCGCAGATCGGACTGAAGCTTTCTTT.

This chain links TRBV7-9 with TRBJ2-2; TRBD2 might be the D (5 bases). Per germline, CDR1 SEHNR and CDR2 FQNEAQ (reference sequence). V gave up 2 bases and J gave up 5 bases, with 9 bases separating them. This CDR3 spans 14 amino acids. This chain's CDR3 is CASSLTGITGELFF. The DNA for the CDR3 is TGTGCCAGCAGCTTAACGGGAATTACCGGGGAGCTGTTTTTT.

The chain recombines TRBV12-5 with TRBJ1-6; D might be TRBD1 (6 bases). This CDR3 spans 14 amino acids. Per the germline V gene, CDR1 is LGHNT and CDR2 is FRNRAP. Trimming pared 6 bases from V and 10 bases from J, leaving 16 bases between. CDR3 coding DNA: TGTGCTAGTGGGCCGGGACATATCGGATCACCCCTCCACTTT. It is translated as CASGPGHIGSPLHF.

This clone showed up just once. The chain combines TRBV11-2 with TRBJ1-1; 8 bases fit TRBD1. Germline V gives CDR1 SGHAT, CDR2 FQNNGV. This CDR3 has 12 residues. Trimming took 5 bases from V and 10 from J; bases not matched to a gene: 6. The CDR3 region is CASSHFGQGAFF. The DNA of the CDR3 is TGTGCCAGCAGCCACTTCGGACAGGGAGCTTTCTTT.

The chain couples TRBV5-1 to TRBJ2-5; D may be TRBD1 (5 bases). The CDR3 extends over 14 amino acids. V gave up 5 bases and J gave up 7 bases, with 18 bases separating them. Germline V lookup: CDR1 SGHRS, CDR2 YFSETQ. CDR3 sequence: CASRDTRFDGTQYF. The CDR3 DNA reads TGCGCCAGCAGGGACACCCGATTTGATGGGACCCAGTACTTC.

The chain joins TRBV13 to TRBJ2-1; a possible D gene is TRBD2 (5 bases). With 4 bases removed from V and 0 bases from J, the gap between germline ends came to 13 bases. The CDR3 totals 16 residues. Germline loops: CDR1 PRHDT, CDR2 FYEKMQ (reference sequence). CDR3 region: CASSSRTSPSYNEQFF. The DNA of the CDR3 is TGTGCCAGCAGCTCGAGAACTAGTCCCTCCTACAATGAGCAGTTCTTC.

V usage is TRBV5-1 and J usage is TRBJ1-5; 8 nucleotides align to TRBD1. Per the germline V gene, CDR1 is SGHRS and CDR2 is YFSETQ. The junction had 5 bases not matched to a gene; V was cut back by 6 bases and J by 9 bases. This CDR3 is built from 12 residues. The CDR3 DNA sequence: TGCGCCAGCAAGACAGGGGATGGGCCCCAGCATTTT. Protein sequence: CASKTGDGPQHF. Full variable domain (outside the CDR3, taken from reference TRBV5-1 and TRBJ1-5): KAGVTQTPRYLIKTRGQQVTLSCSPISGHRSVSWYQQTPGQGLQFLFEYFSETQRNKGNFPGRFSGRQFSNSRSEMNVSTLELGDSALYLCASKTGDGPQHFGDGTRLSIL.

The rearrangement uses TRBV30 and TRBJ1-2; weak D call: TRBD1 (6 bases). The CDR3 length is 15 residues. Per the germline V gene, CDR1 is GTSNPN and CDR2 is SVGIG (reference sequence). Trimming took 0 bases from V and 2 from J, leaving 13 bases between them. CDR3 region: CAWSVVGASNYGYTF. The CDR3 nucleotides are TGTGCCTGGAGTGTTGTGGGGGCCTCCAACTATGGCTACACCTTC.

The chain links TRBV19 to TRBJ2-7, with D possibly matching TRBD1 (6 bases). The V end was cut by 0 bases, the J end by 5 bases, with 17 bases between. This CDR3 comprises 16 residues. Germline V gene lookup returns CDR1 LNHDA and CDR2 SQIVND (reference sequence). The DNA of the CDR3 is TGTGCCAGTAGTATAGACTACAGGGTTAAAATCCACGAGCAGTACTTC. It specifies CASSIDYRVKIHEQYF.

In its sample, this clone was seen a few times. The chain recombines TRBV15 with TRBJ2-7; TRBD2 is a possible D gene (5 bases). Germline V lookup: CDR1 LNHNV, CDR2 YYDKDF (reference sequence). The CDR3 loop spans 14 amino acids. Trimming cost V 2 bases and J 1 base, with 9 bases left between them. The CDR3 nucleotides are TGTGCCACCAGCAGATCACGCGGGTCCTACGAGCAGTACTTC. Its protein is CATSRSRGSYEQYF.

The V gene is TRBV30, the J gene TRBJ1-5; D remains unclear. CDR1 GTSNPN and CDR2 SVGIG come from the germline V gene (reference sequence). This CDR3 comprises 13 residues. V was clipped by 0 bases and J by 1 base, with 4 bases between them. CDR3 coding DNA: TGTGCCTGGAGTGTACAGAGCAATCAGCCCCAGCATTTT. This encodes CAWSVQSNQPQHF.

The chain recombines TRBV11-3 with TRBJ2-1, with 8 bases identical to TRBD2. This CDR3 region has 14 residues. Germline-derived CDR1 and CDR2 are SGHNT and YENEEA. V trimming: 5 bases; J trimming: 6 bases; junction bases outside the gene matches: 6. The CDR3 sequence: CASSLSGLANEQFF. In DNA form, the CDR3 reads TGTGCCAGCAGCCTATCCGGACTAGCCAATGAGCAGTTCTTC.

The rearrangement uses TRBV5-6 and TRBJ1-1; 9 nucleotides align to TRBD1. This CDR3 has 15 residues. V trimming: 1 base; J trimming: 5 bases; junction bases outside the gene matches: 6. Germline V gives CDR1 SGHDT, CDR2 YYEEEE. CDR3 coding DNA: TGTGCCAGCAGCTTGCGAAGGGACAGGGATACTGAAGCTTTCTTT. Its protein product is CASSLRRDRDTEAFF.

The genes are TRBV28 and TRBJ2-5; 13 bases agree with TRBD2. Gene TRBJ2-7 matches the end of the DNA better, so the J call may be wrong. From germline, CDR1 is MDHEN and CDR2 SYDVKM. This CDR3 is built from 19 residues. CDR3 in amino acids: CASSTIRLAGGRNSYEQYF. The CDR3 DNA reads TGTGCCAGCTCAACCATTCGACTAGCGGGGGGCCGGAATTCCTACGAGCAGTACTTC.